These 5 T cell receptor beta chains share one sample of origin, sequenced in a study of graft-versus-host responses after intestinal transplantation. The culture paired 200,000 irradiated violet-dye-labeled stimulators with 200,000 CFSE-labeled responders. Profiled with immunoSEQ multiplex PCR; TCRdb holds only in-frame clones, not every one. This table holds some 13,000 clones, less than 40% found once. This specimen consisted of alloreactive CD8+ T cells from a mixed lymphocyte reaction culture, obtained before intestinal transplant. Subset meaning: CFSE-low proliferating T cells sorted from roughly 6-day pre-transplant mixed lymphocyte reaction (GvH or HvG direction). The receptors originated from a human patient who received an intestinal transplant.

Details on this clone: It may be a read error: a sequence one base away is much more abundant. This chain joins TRBV2 and TRBJ2-7; D is possibly TRBD1 or TRBD2 (6 bases each). This CDR3 spans 12 amino acids. The germline gives CDR1 SNHLY, CDR2 FYNNEI. V gave up 5 bases and J gave up 6 bases, with 11 bases separating them. In DNA, the CDR3 is TGTGCCAGCAGTCCGGGGGCCCTCGAGCAGTACTTC. Residues: CASSPGALEQYF.

The chain links TRBV7-2 to TRBJ2-3; perhaps TRBD2 as D (5 bases). CDR3 length: 17 residues. Germline CDR1 reads SGHTA; CDR2 reads FQGNSA. The V end lost 1 base, the J end lost 0 bases, and 14 bases lay between the germline ends. The CDR3 loop reads CASSLVPSRYSTDTQYF. As DNA, the CDR3 is TGTGCCAGCAGCTTAGTACCTAGCCGCTATAGCACAGATACGCAGTATTTT. The full variable domain, rest sourced from reference TRBV7-2 and TRBJ2-3, is GAGVSQSPSNKVTEKGKDVELRCDPISGHTALYWYRQSLGQGLEFLIYFQGNSAPDKSGLPSDRFSAERTGGSVSTLTIQRTQQEDSAVYLCASSLVPSRYSTDTQYFGPGTRLTVL.

V gene TRBV11-2 combines with J gene TRBJ1-3, with unresolved D. Germline assignment: CDR1 SGHAT and CDR2 FQNNGV. The CDR3 consists of 13 residues. Trimming took 4 bases from V and 0 from J, leaving 4 bases between them. Here the CDR3 reads CASSWYSGNTIYF. As DNA, the CDR3 is TGTGCCAGCAGCTGGTACTCTGGAAACACCATATATTTT. Full variable domain (rest looked up from reference TRBV11-2 and TRBJ1-3): EAGVAQSPRYKIIEKRQSVAFWCNPISGHATLYWYQQILGQGPKLLIQFQNNGVVDDSQLPKDRFSAERLKGVDSTLKIQPAKLEDSAVYLCASSWYSGNTIYFGEGSWLTVV.

J is TRBJ2-7 and V is TRBV27; possible D gene TRBD1, 6 bases. V lost 3 bases and J lost 2, with 8 bases in between. The CDR3 length is 13 residues. Germline CDR1 and CDR2: MNHEY and SMNVEV (reference sequence). The CDR3 DNA follows: TGTGCCAGCAGTTTCCCAGGGGCCTACGAGCAGTACTTC. Protein sequence: CASSFPGAYEQYF.

This clone ranks as medium-sized (0.01 to 0.1%). This chain joins TRBV28 and TRBJ2-7, with 7 bases fitting TRBD2. This CDR3 is 16 amino acids long. Germline trimming cut 1 base from V and 4 bases from J; bases unmatched to any gene: 10. The germline gives CDR1 MDHEN, CDR2 SYDVKM. CDR3 nucleotide sequence: TGTGCCAGCAGTTTATTATCGGCGGGAGATCAGTACGAGCAGTACTTC. Translation: CASSLLSAGDQYEQYF.